The 17 T cell receptor beta chains in this list originate from one sample, sequenced in a study of metastatic and nonmetastatic thyroid tumors. Patients underwent thyroid surgery, and none had received any treatment before it. With MiXCR, TCRdb called clones anew from the PCR reads. The sample contains 15,000 to 20,000 clones, around 21% of which appear only once. The sample was adjacent normal tissue. The receptor source for this set is a female donor with papillary thyroid cancer or a benign thyroid nodule (not recorded which). Some clones in this sample may be carry-over from other donors' samples.

This chain links TRBV24-1 with TRBJ2-1; unclear D gene. Deletions cut 8 bases from V and 7 bases from J, with 8 bases between. The CDR3 has 11 amino acids. Germline CDR1 KGHDR, CDR2 SFDVKD. CDR3 sequence (DNA): TGTGCCACCAAATCCGATAATGAGCAGTTCTTC. Protein: CATKSDNEQFF.

In its sample, this clone was seen a few times. V usage is TRBV29-1 and J usage is TRBJ2-1; D ambiguous. The germline CDR1 and CDR2 sequences are SQVTM and ANQGSEA. The V gene lost 2 bases and the J gene lost 0 bases, with 14 bases spanning the gap. The CDR3 contains 16 residues. In DNA form, the CDR3 reads TGCAGCGTTGAATCGGTTAGCCCGAGCTCCTACAATGAGCAGTTCTTC. Translated, it gives CSVESVSPSSYNEQFF.

The rearrangement joins TRBV6-1 to TRBJ2-7, with 11 bases matching TRBD2. The CDR3 consists of 15 residues. The junction had 6 bases not matched to a gene; V was cut back by 6 bases and J by 2 bases. Germline CDR1 reads MNHNS; CDR2 reads SASEGT. CDR3 bases: TGTGCCAGCAGCGTGACTAGCGGGGTTACCTACGAGCAGTACTTC. Protein product: CASSVTSGVTYEQYF.

In this sample, this clone turned up a few times. This chain connects TRBV13 to TRBJ2-7; D uncertain. The ends were cut back, 1 base at V and 7 bases at J, with 5 bases in the middle. Germline CDR1 reads PRHDT; CDR2 reads FYEKMQ (reference sequence). The length of the CDR3 is 11 residues. CDR3 in DNA: TGTGCCAGCAGCTTAGTGGGTGAGCAGTACTTC. It encodes CASSLVGEQYF. The full variable domain, completed using reference TRBV13 and TRBJ2-7, is AAGVIQSPRHLIKEKRETATLKCYPIPRHDTVYWYQQGPGQDPQFLISFYEKMQSDKGSIPDRFSAQQFSDYHSELNMSSLELGDSALYFCASSLVGEQYFGPGTRLTVT.

Ten or more counts support this clone. V gene TRBV2 combines with J gene TRBJ2-7; weak D call: TRBD1 (5 bases). Trimming removed 8 bases at V and 5 bases at J, with 10 bases between. Germline V CDR1 and CDR2: SNHLY, FYNNEI. This CDR3 is 11 amino acids long. CDR3 sequence (DNA): TGTGCCAGCCATTGGGGCCACGAGCAGTACTTC. Translating gives CASHWGHEQYF. The whole variable domain, remainder taken from reference TRBV2 and TRBJ2-7, is EPEVTQTPSHQVTQMGQEVILRCVPISNHLYFYWYRQILGQKVEFLVSFYNNEISEKSEIFDDQFSVERPDGSNFTLKIRSTKLEDSAMYFCASHWGHEQYFGPGTRLTVT.

This clone was counted a few times. V and J are TRBV30 and TRBJ2-7; D is undetermined. The CDR3 is made up of 12 amino acids. Per the germline V gene, CDR1 is GTSNPN and CDR2 is SVGIG (reference sequence). Trimming removed 0 bases from V and 6 bases from J, with 9 bases in between. The CDR3 is CAWSVGLREQYF. The DNA for the CDR3 is TGTGCCTGGAGTGTTGGTCTTCGCGAGCAGTACTTC.

The CDR3 sequence: CATTASAREGYAGDNEQFF. The CDR3 coding sequence is TGTGCCACCACCGCTTCGGCGCGGGAGGGCTACGCGGGTGACAATGAGCAGTTCTTC. This chain uses TRBV24-1 with TRBJ2-1; TRBD2 matches at 9 bases. CDR1 KGHDR and CDR2 SFDVKD come from the germline V gene. The CDR3 length is 19 residues. V shed 8 bases, J shed 5 bases, and the junction held 21 bases outside the gene matches.

This chain connects TRBV18 to TRBJ2-1, with TRBD2 identical over 8 bases. The CDR3 loop spans 15 amino acids. The germline CDR1 and CDR2 sequences are KGHSH and LQKENI. The ends lost 7 bases at V and 7 bases at J; junction bases unmatched: 12. CDR3 in amino acids: CASYAGGAGVNEQFF. CDR3 DNA: TGTGCCAGCTACGCCGGGGGAGCGGGAGTTAATGAGCAGTTCTTC.

This clone showed up many times. The chain links TRBV27 to TRBJ2-7, with 7 nucleotides matching TRBD2. The germline V gene encodes CDR1 MNHEY and CDR2 SMNVEV (reference sequence). The CDR3 length is 14 residues. The trim removed 4 bases at V and 4 bases at J, leaving 7 bases unmatched. The CDR3 DNA is TGTGCCAGCAGTTATAAGCGGGAATCTTACGAGCAGTACTTC. Amino acids: CASSYKRESYEQYF.

This chain joins TRBV19 and TRBJ2-7, with 9 positions matching TRBD2. CDR1 and CDR2 (germline): LNHDA, SQIVND (reference sequence). V lost 10 bases, J lost 9 bases, and 10 bases stayed unmatched. CDR3 size: 12 residues. CDR3 loop: CATRGLANRQYF. DNA of the CDR3: TGTGCCACTAGAGGACTAGCGAATCGGCAGTACTTC.

This clone appeared many times. This chain uses TRBV6-1 with TRBJ1-4; D gene uncertain. The CDR3 spans 15 residues. Per germline, CDR1 MNHNS and CDR2 SASEGT. The V end lost 6 bases, the J end lost 7 bases, and 18 bases lay between the germline ends. CDR3 coding DNA: TGTGCCAGCAGGGTTTCGGGGATTATAGGTGAAAAACTGTTTTTT. Protein: CASRVSGIIGEKLFF.

This clone was seen a few times. The chain recombines TRBV5-1 with TRBJ1-6; TRBD1 might be the D (5 bases). Germline CDR1 and CDR2: SGHRS and YFSETQ. CDR3 length: 13 residues. V lost 0 bases to trimming and J lost 8 bases, with 6 bases between them. The CDR3 DNA reads TGCGCCAGCAGCTTGGAACAGGATTCACCCCTCCACTTT. Residues: CASSLEQDSPLHF.

In this sample, this clone turned up a few times. This chain links TRBV20-1 with TRBJ1-3; no reliable D call. Germline CDR1 and CDR2: DFQATT and SNEGSKA (reference sequence). CDR3 size: 14 residues. The V gene lost 5 bases and the J gene lost 7 bases, with 18 bases spanning the gap. The DNA for the CDR3 is TGCAGTGCTCCCATTGGCGGTATGGGCAACACCATATATTTT. Translating gives CSAPIGGMGNTIYF.

The J gene is TRBJ2-1, the V gene TRBV12-3 or TRBV12-4; the match to TRBD2 covers 10 bases. This CDR3 spans 17 amino acids. V was clipped by 3 bases and J by 6 bases; unmatched bases: 11. The CDR3 here is CASSFNSLAGVVNEQFF. Written as DNA, the CDR3 is TGTGCCAGCAGTTTTAATTCCCTAGCGGGAGTTGTCAATGAGCAGTTCTTC.

The rearrangement links TRBV2 to TRBJ1-4, with unresolved D. This CDR3 has 12 residues. From germline, CDR1 is SNHLY and CDR2 FYNNEI. Trimming pared 8 bases from V and 11 bases from J, leaving 15 bases between. The CDR3 protein is CASLARGEKLFF. The CDR3 nucleotides read TGTGCCAGCTTGGCCCGGGGAGAGAAACTGTTTTTT.

This clone was recorded at least ten times. The chain couples TRBV28 to TRBJ1-2, with 9 bases identical to TRBD1. The V gene end was trimmed by 3 bases and the J gene end by 4 bases; junction bases not matched to a gene: 9. This CDR3 region has 16 residues. In germline, CDR1 is MDHEN, CDR2 SYDVKM. CDR3 DNA: TGTGCCAGCAGTTTGATCAGGGGACAGGGAGCCTATGGCTACACCTTC. It encodes CASSLIRGQGAYGYTF.

To note about this clone: Its ends do not fully match the called genes, so a read error is possible. The rearrangement uses TRBV19 and TRBJ2-3; perhaps TRBD1 as D (5 bases). This CDR3 is built from 13 residues. In germline, CDR1 is LNHDA, CDR2 SQIVND (reference sequence). CDR3 residues: CASSARVQDTRYF. The CDR3, as DNA: TGTGCCAGTTCTGCCAGGGTGCAAGATACGCGGTATTTT.